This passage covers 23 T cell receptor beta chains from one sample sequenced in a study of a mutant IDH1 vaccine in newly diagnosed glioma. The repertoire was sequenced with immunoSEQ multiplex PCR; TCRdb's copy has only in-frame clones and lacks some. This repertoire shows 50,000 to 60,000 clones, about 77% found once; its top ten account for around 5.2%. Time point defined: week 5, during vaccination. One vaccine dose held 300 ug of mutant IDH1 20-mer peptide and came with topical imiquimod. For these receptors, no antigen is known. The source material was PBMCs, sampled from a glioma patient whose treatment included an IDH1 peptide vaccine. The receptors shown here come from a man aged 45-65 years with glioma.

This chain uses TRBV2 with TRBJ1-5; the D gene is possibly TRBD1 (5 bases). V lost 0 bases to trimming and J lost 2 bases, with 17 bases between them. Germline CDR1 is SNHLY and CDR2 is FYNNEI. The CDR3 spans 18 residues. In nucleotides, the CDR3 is TGTGCCAGCAGTGAAGCGGAGGGACGGCAAAGAGGCAATCAGCCCCAGCATTTT. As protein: CASSEAEGRQRGNQPQHF.

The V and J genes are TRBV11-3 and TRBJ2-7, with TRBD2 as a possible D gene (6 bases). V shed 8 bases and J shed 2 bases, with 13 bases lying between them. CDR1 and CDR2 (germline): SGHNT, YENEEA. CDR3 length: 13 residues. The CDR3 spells CASSLGGPYEQYF. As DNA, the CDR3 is TGTGCCAGCTCTTTGGGAGGTCCCTACGAGCAGTACTTC.

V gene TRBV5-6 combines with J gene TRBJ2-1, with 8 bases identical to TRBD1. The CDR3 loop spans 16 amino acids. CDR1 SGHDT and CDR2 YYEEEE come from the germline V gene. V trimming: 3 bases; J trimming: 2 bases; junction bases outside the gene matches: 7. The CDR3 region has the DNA TGTGCCAGCAGCTCTGACAGGGGTAGAGCCTACAATGAGCAGTTCTTC. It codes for CASSSDRGRAYNEQFF. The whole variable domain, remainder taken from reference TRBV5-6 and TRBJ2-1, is DAGVTQSPTHLIKTRGQQVTLRCSPKSGHDTVSWYQQALGQGPQFIFQYYEEEERQRGNFPDRFSGHQFPNYSSELNVNALLLGDSALYLCASSSDRGRAYNEQFFGPGTRLTVL.

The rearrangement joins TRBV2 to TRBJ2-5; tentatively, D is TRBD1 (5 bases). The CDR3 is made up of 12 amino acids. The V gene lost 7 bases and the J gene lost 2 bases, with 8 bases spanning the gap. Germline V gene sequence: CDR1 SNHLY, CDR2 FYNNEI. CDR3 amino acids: CASTQEQETQYF. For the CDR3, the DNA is TGTGCCAGCACACAGGAACAAGAGACCCAGTACTTC. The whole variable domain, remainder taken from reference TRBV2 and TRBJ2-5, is EPEVTQTPSHQVTQMGQEVILRCVPISNHLYFYWYRQILGQKVEFLVSFYNNEISEKSEIFDDQFSVERPDGSNFTLKIRSTKLEDSAMYFCASTQEQETQYFGPGTRLLVL.

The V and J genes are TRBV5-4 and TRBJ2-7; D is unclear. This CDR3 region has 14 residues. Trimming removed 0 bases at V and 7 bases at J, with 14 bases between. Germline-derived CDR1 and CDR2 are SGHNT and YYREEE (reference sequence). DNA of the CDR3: TGTGCCAGCAGCTTGGGGCAGGCACCCTTTGAGCAGTACTTC. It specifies CASSLGQAPFEQYF. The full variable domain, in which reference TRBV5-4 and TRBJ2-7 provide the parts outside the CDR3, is ETGVTQSPTHLIKTRGQQVTLRCSSQSGHNTVSWYQQALGQGPQFIFQYYREEENGRGNFPPRFSGLQFPNYSSELNVNALELDDSALYLCASSLGQAPFEQYFGPGTRLTVT.

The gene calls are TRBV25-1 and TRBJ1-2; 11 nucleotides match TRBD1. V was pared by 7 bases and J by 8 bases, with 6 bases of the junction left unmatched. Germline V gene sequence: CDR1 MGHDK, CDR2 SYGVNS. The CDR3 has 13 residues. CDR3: CASTGQGVGGYTF. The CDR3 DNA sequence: TGTGCCAGCACGGGACAGGGGGTCGGCGGCTACACCTTC.

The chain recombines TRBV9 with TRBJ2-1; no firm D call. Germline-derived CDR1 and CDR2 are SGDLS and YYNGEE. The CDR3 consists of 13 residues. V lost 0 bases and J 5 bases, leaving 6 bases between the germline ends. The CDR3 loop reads CASSVEGNNEQFF. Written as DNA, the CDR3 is TGTGCCAGCAGCGTAGAAGGTAACAATGAGCAGTTCTTC. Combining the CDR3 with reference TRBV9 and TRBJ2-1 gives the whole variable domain DSGVTQTPKHLITATGQRVTLRCSPRSGDLSVYWYQQSLDQGLQFLIQYYNGEERAKGNILERFSAQQFPDLHSELNLSSLELGDSALYFCASSVEGNNEQFFGPGTRLTVL.

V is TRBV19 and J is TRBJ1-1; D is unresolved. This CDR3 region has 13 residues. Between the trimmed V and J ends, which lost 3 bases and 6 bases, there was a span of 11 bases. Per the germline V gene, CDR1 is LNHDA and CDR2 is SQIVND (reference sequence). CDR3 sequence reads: CASSILMGSEAFF. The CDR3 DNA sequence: TGTGCCAGTAGTATCTTAATGGGTTCTGAAGCTTTCTTT.

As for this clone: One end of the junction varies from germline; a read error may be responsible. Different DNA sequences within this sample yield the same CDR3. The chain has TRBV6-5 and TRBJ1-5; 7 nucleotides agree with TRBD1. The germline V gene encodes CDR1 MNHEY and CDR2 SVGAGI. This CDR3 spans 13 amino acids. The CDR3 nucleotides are TGTGCCAGCAGTGACACAGGGGATCAGCCCCAACATTTT. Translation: CASSDTGDQPQHF.

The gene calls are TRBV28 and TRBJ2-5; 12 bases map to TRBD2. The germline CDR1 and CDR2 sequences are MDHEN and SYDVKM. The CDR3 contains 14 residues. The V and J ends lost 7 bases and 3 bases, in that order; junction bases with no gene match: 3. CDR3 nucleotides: TGTGCCAGCACTCCTAGCGGGGGGGAAGAGACCCAGTACTTC. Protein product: CASTPSGGEETQYF.

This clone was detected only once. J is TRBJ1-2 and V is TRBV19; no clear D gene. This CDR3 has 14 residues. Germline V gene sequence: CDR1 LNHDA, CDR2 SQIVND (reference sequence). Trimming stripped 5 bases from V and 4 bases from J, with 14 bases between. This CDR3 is CASSSDRALYGYTF. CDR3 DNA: TGTGCCAGTAGTTCAGACCGGGCCCTCTATGGCTACACCTTC.

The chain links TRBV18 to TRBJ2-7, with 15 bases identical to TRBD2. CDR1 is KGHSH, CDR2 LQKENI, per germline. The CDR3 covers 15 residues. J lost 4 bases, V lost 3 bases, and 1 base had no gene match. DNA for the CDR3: TGTGCCAGCTCACCCGGGACTAGCGGGGGGTACGAGCAGTACTTC. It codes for CASSPGTSGGYEQYF.

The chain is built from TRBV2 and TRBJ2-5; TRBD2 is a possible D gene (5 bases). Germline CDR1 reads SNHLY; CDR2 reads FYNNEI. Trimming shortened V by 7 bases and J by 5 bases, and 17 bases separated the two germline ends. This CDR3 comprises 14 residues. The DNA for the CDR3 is TGTGCCAGCACCGTTGGACCAAGGGAGGAGACCCAGTACTTC. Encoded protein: CASTVGPREETQYF.

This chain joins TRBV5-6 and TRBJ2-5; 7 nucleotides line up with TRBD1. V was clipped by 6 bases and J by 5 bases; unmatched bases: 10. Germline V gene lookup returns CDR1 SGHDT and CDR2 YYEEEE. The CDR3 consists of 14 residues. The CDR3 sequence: CASTLRGGVETQYF. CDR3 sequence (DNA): TGTGCCAGCACCCTCCGAGGGGGCGTGGAGACCCAGTACTTC.

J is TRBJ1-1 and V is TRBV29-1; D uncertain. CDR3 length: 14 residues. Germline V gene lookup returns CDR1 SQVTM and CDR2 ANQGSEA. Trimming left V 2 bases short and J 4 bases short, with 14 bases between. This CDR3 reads CSVEPQVISTEAFF. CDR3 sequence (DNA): TGCAGCGTTGAACCCCAAGTTATTAGCACTGAAGCTTTCTTT.

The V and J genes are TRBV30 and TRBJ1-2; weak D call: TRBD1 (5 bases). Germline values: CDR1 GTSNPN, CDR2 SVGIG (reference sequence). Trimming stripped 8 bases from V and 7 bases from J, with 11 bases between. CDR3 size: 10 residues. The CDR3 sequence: CAGGDVGYTF. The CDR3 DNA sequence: TGTGCCGGGGGGGACGTTGGCTACACCTTC.

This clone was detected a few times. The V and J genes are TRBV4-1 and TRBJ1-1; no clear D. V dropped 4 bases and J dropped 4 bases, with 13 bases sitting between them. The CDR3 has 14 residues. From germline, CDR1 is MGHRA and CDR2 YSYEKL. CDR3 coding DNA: TGCGCCAGCAGCCCTGCCCCACTGGGCACTGAAGCTTTCTTT. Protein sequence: CASSPAPLGTEAFF.

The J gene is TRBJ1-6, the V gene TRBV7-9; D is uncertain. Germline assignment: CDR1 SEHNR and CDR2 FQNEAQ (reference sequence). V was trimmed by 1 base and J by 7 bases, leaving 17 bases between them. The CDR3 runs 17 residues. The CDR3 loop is CASSLGGGSVGNSPLHF. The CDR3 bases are TGTGCCAGCAGCTTAGGTGGCGGGTCGGTTGGAAATTCACCCCTCCACTTT.

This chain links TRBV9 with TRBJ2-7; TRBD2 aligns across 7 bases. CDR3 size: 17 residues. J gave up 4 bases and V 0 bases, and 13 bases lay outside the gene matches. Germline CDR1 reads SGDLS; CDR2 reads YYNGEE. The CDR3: CASSVGLPIRGEYEQYF. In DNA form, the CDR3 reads TGTGCCAGCAGCGTAGGCCTACCTATTCGGGGGGAGTACGAGCAGTACTTC.

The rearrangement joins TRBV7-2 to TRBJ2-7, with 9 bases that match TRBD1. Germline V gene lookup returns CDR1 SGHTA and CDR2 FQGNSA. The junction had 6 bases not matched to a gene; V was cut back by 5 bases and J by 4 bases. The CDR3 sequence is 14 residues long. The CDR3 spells CASSPGTGIYEQYF. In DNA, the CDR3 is TGTGCCAGCAGCCCCGGGACAGGGATATACGAGCAGTACTTC.

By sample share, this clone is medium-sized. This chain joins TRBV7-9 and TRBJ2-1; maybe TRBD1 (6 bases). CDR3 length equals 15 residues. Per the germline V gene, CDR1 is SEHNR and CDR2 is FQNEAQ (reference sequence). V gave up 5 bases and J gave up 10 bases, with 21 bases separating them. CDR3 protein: CASSHTPGQSREQFF. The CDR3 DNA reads TGTGCCAGCAGCCATACACCGGGACAATCACGGGAGCAGTTCTTC.

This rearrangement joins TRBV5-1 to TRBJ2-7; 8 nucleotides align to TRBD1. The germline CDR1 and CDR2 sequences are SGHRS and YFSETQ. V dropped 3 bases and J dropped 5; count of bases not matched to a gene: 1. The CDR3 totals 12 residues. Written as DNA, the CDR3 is TGCGCCAGCAGCTCGACAGGGGACGAGCAGTACTTC. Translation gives CASSSTGDEQYF.

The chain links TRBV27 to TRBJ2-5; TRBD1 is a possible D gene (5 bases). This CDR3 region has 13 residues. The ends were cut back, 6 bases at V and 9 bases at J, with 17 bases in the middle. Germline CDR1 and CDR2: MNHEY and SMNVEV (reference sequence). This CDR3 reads CASSDSFTGAQYF. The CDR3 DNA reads TGTGCCAGCAGCGACAGTTTTACGGGTGCCCAGTACTTC.